The 7 T cell receptor beta chains given below trace back to one sample, sequenced in a study of blood T cell repertoires in COVID-19 (dated by TCRdb to about 2020). Receptor amplification or capture employed the immunoSEQ multiplex PCR assay. TCRdb holds this immuneACCESS table with in-frame rearrangements only. Some clones are missing; in checked studies, unresolved V genes explain under half, and the rest has no known cause. Recorded for this sample are some 150,000 clones; roughly 86% of them occurred a single time. The ten largest clones add up to roughly 7.7% of the sample. The sequenced sample consisted of peripheral blood. These receptors were collected from a man in his forties who had recovered from COVID-19.

The chain recombines TRBV2 with TRBJ1-2; 8 positions match TRBD1. V was pared by 10 bases and J by 8 bases, with 12 bases of the junction left unmatched. CDR3 length equals 13 residues. CDR1 SNHLY and CDR2 FYNNEI come from the germline V gene. DNA for the CDR3: TGTGCCAAGAGGGAAGGACAGGGCGGGGGCTACACCTTC. Translating it yields CAKREGQGGGYTF.

V usage is TRBV6-4 and J usage is TRBJ1-5; D is unclear. Germline V lookup: CDR1 MRHNA, CDR2 SNTAGT. V lost 5 bases and J 0 bases, leaving 8 bases between the germline ends. The CDR3 loop spans 14 amino acids. The CDR3: CASSFGGSNQPQHF. For the CDR3, the DNA is TGTGCCAGCAGTTTCGGAGGTAGCAATCAGCCCCAGCATTTT.

The chain links TRBV4-3 to TRBJ2-3, with no clear D. The V end lost 1 base, the J end lost 5 bases, and 16 bases lay between the germline ends. This CDR3 comprises 16 residues. Germline CDR1 reads LGHNA; CDR2 reads YSLEER. CDR3 in DNA: TGCGCCAGCAGCCAAGGGTCCAGGCCCGATCTAGATACGCAGTATTTT. Translation gives CASSQGSRPDLDTQYF.

The V call is TRBV6-6, the J call TRBJ2-1; TRBD2 matches 10 bases. Germline lookup yields CDR1 MNHNY and CDR2 SVGAGI (reference sequence). There are 16 residues in the CDR3. V lost 0 bases and J lost 10; bases outside the gene matches: 9. The CDR3 protein is CASSYSKASGSREQFF. CDR3 bases: TGTGCCAGCAGTTACTCCAAGGCTAGCGGGAGTCGGGAGCAGTTCTTC.

The V call is TRBV28, the J call TRBJ2-7; D possibly corresponds to TRBD2 (5 bases). With 2 bases removed from V and 0 bases from J, the gap between germline ends came to 17 bases. The CDR3 covers 17 residues. CDR1 MDHEN and CDR2 SYDVKM come from the germline V gene. The CDR3 loop is CASSLPPRTGNSYEQYF. The DNA of the CDR3 is TGTGCCAGCAGTTTACCCCCCCGGACGGGGAACTCCTACGAGCAGTACTTC.

This chain uses TRBV12-3 or TRBV12-4 with TRBJ1-5; D not resolved. V was clipped by 5 bases and J by 5 bases, with 10 bases between them. The CDR3 runs to 13 residues. The CDR3 nucleotides are TGTGCCAGCAGTCGACTTCTTGATCAGCCCCAGCATTTT. Protein product: CASSRLLDQPQHF.

The J gene is TRBJ2-7, the V gene TRBV7-9, with 7 positions matching TRBD1. From germline, CDR1 is SEHNR and CDR2 FQNEAQ (reference sequence). Trimming at V came to 3 bases and at J to 2 bases, leaving 13 bases not matched to a gene. The CDR3 contains 17 residues. CDR3 sequence (DNA): TGTGCCAGCAGCTTTAGTTTAGGGACAGACAACACCTACGAGCAGTACTTC. It codes for CASSFSLGTDNTYEQYF.